The source of this T cell receptor (beta chain) is a study of blood T cell repertoires in COVID-19. Across the study: Samples representing acute and convalescent COVID-19 were sourced from the United States, Italy and Spain. Sample material is recorded as cDNA or gDNA derived from T cells, B-cell-depleted T cells, or PBMCs.

This CDR3 has 16 amino acids. V was clipped by 2 bases and J by 7 bases, with 17 bases between them. Germline CDR1 is MGHRA and CDR2 is YSYEKL. In the original processing: It was from reference gene primer amplification that nucleated cell counts were estimated. Sequenced by immunoSEQ multiplex PCR; TCRdb stores in-frame clones only, minus some. The DNA was the basis for D and trimming; V, J and clone size are from that table. The sample has about 59,000 clones, roughly 91% seen once. This sequence originates from a human donor in a cohort sampled during active COVID-19. The sequenced material came from peripheral blood. V usage is TRBV4-1 and J usage is TRBJ1-4; unclear D gene. The CDR3 DNA reads TGCGCCAGCAGCCAACTCCCGGCCAGGAGCGGTGAAAAACTGTTTTTT. Its protein is CASSQLPARSGEKLFF.